This T cell receptor (beta chain) originates from a study of OX40 agonist ivuxolimab in advanced cancers. Clones were read by immunoSEQ multiplex PCR, and TCRdb kept only the in-frame ones, dropping some. There are 100,000 to 140,000 clones in the sample; around 93% occur only once, and 1.2% lies in the top ten. The germline CDR1 and CDR2 sequences are KGHSH and LQKENI. V lost 0 bases and J lost 0, with 14 bases in between. This CDR3 region has 17 residues. V is TRBV18 and J is TRBJ1-1; D remains ambiguous. The specimen was CD4+ or CD8+ T cells sorted from blood, collected in a trial of the OX40 agonist ivuxolimab. This clonotype was obtained from an adult with an advanced solid tumor such as melanoma, head and neck, liver or kidney cancer. The CDR3 DNA reads as TGTGCCAGCTCACCACCGTACACCCGGAACCTGAACACTGAAGCTTTCTTT. Protein sequence: CASSPPYTRNLNTEAFF.